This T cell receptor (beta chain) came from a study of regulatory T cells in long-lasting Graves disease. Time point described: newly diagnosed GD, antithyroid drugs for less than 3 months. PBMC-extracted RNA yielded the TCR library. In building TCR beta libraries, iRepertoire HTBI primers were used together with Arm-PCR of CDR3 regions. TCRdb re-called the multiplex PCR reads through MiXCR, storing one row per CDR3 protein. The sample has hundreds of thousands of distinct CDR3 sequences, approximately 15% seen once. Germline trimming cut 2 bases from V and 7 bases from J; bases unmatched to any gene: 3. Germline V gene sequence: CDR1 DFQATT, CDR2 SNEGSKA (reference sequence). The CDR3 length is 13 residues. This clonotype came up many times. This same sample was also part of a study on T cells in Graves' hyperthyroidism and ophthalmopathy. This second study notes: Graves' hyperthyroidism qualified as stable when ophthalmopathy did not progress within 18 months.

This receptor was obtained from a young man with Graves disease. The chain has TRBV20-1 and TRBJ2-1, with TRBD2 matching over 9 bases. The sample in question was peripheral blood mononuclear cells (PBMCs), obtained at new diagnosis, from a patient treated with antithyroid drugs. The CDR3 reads CSARSSGTNEQFF. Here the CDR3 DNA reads TGCAGTGCTAGATCTAGCGGGACGAATGAGCAGTTCTTC.